A selection of T cell receptor beta chains follows, all from one sample in a study of cytomegalovirus exposure and HLA in healthy donors. Profiled with immunoSEQ multiplex PCR; TCRdb holds only in-frame clones, not every one. The table lists 150,000 or so clones, 80% to 90% of them singletons, with roughly 9.3% in the top ten. Sample: PBMCs. The receptors were gathered from a young man in good health and CMV-seropositive. The CDR3 runs from the conserved cysteine through the conserved F or W. Each record gives: V gene, D gene, CDR3 protein. The D gene is left open where the match is weak.

TRBV13,TRBD2,CASSFSGGGNEQFF
TRBV5-1,TRBD1,CASSFGQGAGNGYTF
TRBV6-1,-,CASSEVGGEGGYTF
TRBV9,-,CASSEAGTLKETQYF
TRBV5-1,-,CASSFYTWPGITNTIYF
TRBV19,-,CASSIPGPGTEAFF
TRBV27,TRBD1,CASSLDRGSEQFF
TRBV19,-,CASTGNGYTF
TRBV16,TRBD1,CASSRSQGARHLETQYF
TRBV7-2,-,CASSPGPGGRSYEQYF
TRBV6-5,TRBD1,CASSFTGGSYYGYTF
TRBV2,TRBD2,CASSKIGLAGEQYF
TRBV10-3,-,CAISDPDSNNEQFF
TRBV7-9,TRBD1,CASSSFKGQVQRGYTF
TRBV19,-,CATNPPGVYGYTF
TRBV7-2,TRBD1,CASSSTGTGVSIYGYTF
TRBV4-1,-,CASSPDSSSYNSPLHF
TRBV18,-,CASSRDRNSYEQYF
TRBV29-1,TRBD1,CSVADRDQSNQPQHF
TRBV18,TRBD1,CASSPLGTGQETQYF
TRBV6-6,-,CASSYSAGASQETQYF
TRBV19,-,CASSIFEGVGETQYF
TRBV28,-,CASSAGQNEQFF
TRBV15,-,CATSRDSGLAGTQYF
TRBV7-2,TRBD2,CASRPSGGPTQYF
TRBV4-1,TRBD2,CASSQGQGGTYEQYF